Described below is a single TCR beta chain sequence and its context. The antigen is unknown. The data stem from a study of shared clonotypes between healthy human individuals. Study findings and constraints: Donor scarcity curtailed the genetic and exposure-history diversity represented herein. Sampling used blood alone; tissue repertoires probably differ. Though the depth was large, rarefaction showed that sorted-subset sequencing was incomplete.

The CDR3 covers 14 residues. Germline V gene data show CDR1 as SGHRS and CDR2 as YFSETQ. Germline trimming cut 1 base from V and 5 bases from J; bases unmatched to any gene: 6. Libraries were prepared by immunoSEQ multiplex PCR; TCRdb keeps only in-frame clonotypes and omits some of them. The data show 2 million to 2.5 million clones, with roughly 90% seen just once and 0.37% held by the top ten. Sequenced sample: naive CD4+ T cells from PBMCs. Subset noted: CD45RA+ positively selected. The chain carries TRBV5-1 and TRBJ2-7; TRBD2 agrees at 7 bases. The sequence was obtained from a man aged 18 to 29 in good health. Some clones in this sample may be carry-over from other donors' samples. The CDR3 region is CASSLREGQNEQYF. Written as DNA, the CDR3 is TGCGCCAGCAGCTTGAGGGAGGGCCAGAACGAGCAGTACTTC.